The sequence of this T cell receptor (beta chain) was determined in a study of ipilimumab plus nivolumab after autologous stem cell transplantation. The germline CDR1 and CDR2 sequences are LGHNA and YNFKEQ. After removal of 0 bases from V and 1 base from J, the junction contained 0 bases not matched to a gene. CDR3 length: 15 amino acids. Libraries were prepared by immunoSEQ multiplex PCR; TCRdb keeps only in-frame clonotypes and omits some of them. The sample includes 43,000 or so clones, nearly 90% of them seen just once. The sequence was obtained from a male donor with multiple myeloma. V usage is TRBV4-2 and J usage is TRBJ2-5, with 9 positions matching TRBD2. Sequenced here: PBMCs, sampled in a trial of ipilimumab plus nivolumab as post-transplant consolidation. CDR3 region: CASSQERGGQETQYF. CDR3 bases: TGTGCCAGCAGCCAAGAGCGGGGGGGCCAAGAGACCCAGTACTTC.